The clone carrying this T cell receptor beta chain appeared a single time. Method: immunoSEQ multiplex PCR; TCRdb's copy keeps in-frame clones and lacks some. The sample consists of fewer than 450,000 clones, about 90% of them appearing once. With V trimmed by 5 bases and J by 6 bases, 6 bases remained unmatched. The germline V gene encodes CDR1 SGHVS and CDR2 FQNEAQ. CDR3 length: 15 amino acids. These data come from a study of blood T cell repertoires in COVID-19. The rearrangement joins TRBV7-8 to TRBJ2-1; TRBD2 agrees at 11 bases. The receptor was derived from a young woman who had recovered from COVID-19. The sequencing input was peripheral blood. The CDR3 region has the DNA TGTGCCAGCAGCAGAACTAGCGGGAGAATCAATGAGCAGTTCTTC. As protein: CASSRTSGRINEQFF.